This T cell receptor (beta chain) is from a study of T cell responses to AZD1222 COVID-19 vaccine. General study results and limits: Regions left unmutated in variants are reportedly the target of nearly half of spike-specific TCRs. Baseline serology detected seropositivity in only 5 to 7 AZD1222 recipients.

Germline CDR1 is SQVTM and CDR2 is ANQGSEA. The V end lost 7 bases, the J end lost 8 bases, and 20 bases lay between the germline ends. This CDR3 spans 13 amino acids. As for this clone: Its antigen remains unidentified.

Produced via immunoSEQ multiplex PCR; TCRdb's table is partial and in-frame only. The sample includes about 130,000 clones, about 91% of them seen just once. This sample comprised peripheral blood, obtained on day 0 of AZD1222 vaccination. The sequence came from an adult in good health. The chain couples TRBV29-1 to TRBJ1-1; D is unclear. CDR3 loop: CSAGQRPTVEAFF. The CDR3 region has the DNA TGCAGCGCCGGCCAGAGGCCGACGGTGGAAGCTTTCTTT.